One and the same sample provided the 7 T cell receptor beta chains below, sequenced in a study of a mutant IDH1 vaccine in newly diagnosed glioma. Their cognate antigens are unknown. Generated by immunoSEQ multiplex PCR, the TCRdb table keeps only in-frame clones and is missing some. The sample includes about 25,000 clones, around 82% seen only once; the top ten take about 9%. Time point reported: week 11, during vaccination. A single vaccine dose contained 300 ug of mutant IDH1 20-mer peptide, and topical imiquimod was used with it. The material was PBMCs, obtained from a glioma patient whose treatment included an IDH1 peptide vaccine. All receptors derive from a woman younger than 30 with glioma.

V gene TRBV7-6 combines with J gene TRBJ1-5; D gene unclear. This CDR3 spans 15 amino acids. V lost 1 base and J lost 0, with 7 bases in between. Germline assignment: CDR1 SGHVS and CDR2 FNYEAQ. In DNA form, the CDR3 reads TGTGCCAGCAGCTTAGTTCCGAGTAGCAATCAGCCCCAGCATTTT. This sequence encodes CASSLVPSSNQPQHF. Full variable domain (outside the CDR3, taken from reference TRBV7-6 and TRBJ1-5): GAGVSQSPRYKVTKRGQDVALRCDPISGHVSLYWYRQALGQGPEFLTYFNYEAQQDKSGLPNDRFSAERPEGSISTLTIQRTEQRDSAMYRCASSLVPSSNQPQHFGDGTRLSIL.

This clone was seen once. The chain joins TRBV6-5 to TRBJ2-5, with 11 nucleotides matching TRBD2. V shed 2 bases, J shed 2 bases, and the junction held 4 bases outside the gene matches. Germline CDR1 and CDR2: MNHEY and SVGAGI. This CDR3 has 16 residues. The CDR3 DNA sequence: TGTGCCAGCAGTTACGGGACTAGCGGTATTCAAGAGACCCAGTACTTC. Protein: CASSYGTSGIQETQYF.

This rearrangement joins TRBV9 to TRBJ2-2; TRBD1 might be the D (6 bases). The CDR3 has 16 amino acids. From germline, CDR1 is SGDLS and CDR2 YYNGEE. Trimming took off 7 bases at V and 7 bases at J, with 23 bases between the two ends. CDR3 nucleotide sequence: TGTGCCAGCGGGACGGGGACACCTTTACAGGGCGGGGAGCTGTTTTTT. Its protein is CASGTGTPLQGGELFF.

The J gene is TRBJ1-3, the V gene TRBV6-6; 8 bases align to TRBD1. The ends lost 6 bases at V and 4 bases at J; junction bases unmatched: 5. The germline CDR1 and CDR2 sequences are MNHNY and SVGAGI (reference sequence). The CDR3 runs to 14 residues. CDR3 residues: CASRAGGAGNTIYF. The CDR3 nucleotides are TGTGCCAGCAGAGCAGGGGGCGCCGGAAACACCATATATTTT.

The gene calls are TRBV14 and TRBJ1-6; D is possibly TRBD1 (5 bases). Trimming removed 3 bases at V and 6 bases at J, with 18 bases between. This CDR3 region has 17 residues. Germline lookup yields CDR1 SGHDN and CDR2 FVKESK. CDR3 protein: CASSHLTGQSRNSPLHF. The CDR3 bases are TGTGCCAGCAGCCATCTTACAGGTCAATCTCGTAATTCACCCCTCCACTTT.

This chain connects TRBV10-2 to TRBJ2-7, with TRBD2 matching over 7 bases. In germline, CDR1 is WSHSY, CDR2 SAAADI. V was pared by 4 bases and J by 4 bases, with 4 bases of the junction left unmatched. This CDR3 spans 13 amino acids. This CDR3 is CASSGAGTYEQYF. CDR3 coding DNA: TGCGCCAGCAGTGGAGCGGGGACGTACGAGCAGTACTTC.

V and J are TRBV6-5 and TRBJ1-2, with TRBD1 matching 7 bases. Germline V CDR1 and CDR2: MNHEY, SVGAGI. Germline trimming cut 7 bases from V and 8 bases from J; bases unmatched to any gene: 7. The CDR3 totals 12 residues. The CDR3 is CASIRPGGGYTF. The CDR3 nucleotides are TGTGCCAGCATTCGGCCAGGGGGGGGCTACACCTTC.